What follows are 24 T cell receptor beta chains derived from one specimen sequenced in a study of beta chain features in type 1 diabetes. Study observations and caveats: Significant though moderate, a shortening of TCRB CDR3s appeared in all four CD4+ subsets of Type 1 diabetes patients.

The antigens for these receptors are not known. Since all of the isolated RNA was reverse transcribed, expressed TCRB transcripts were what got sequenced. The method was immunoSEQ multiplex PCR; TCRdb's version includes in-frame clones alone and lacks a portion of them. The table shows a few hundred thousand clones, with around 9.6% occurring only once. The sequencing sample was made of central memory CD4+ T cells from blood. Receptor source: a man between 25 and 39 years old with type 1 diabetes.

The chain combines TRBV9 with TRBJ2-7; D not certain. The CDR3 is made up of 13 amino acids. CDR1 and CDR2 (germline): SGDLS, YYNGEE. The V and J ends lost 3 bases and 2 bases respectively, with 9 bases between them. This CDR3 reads CASSATGPYEQYF. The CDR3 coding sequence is TGTGCCAGCAGCGCAACCGGTCCCTACGAGCAGTACTTC.

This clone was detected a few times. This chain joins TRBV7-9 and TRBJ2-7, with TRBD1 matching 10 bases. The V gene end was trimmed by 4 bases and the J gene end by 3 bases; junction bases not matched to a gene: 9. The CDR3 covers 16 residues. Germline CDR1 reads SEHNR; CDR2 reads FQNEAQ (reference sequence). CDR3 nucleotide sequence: TGTGCCAGCAGCTCCTTGACAGGGGGCGATTTCTACGAGCAGTACTTC. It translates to CASSSLTGGDFYEQYF.

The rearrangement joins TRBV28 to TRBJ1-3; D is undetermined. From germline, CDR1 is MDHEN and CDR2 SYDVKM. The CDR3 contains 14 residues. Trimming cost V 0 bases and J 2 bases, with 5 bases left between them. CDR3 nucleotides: TGTGCCAGCAGTTTATGGGCAACTGGAAACACCATATATTTT. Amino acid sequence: CASSLWATGNTIYF.

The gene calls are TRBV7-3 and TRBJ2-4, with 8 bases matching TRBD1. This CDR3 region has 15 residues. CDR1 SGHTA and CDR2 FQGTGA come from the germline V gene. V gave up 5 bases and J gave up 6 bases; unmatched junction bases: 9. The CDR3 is CASSAISGQGNIQYF. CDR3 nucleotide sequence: TGTGCCAGCAGCGCCATCAGCGGACAGGGAAACATTCAGTACTTC.

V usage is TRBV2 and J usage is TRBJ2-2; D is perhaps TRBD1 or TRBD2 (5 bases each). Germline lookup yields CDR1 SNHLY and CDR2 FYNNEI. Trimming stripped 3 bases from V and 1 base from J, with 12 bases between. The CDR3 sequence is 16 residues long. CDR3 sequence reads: CASSESGLKNTGELFF. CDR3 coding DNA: TGTGCCAGCAGTGAGTCGGGGCTGAAGAACACCGGGGAGCTGTTTTTT.

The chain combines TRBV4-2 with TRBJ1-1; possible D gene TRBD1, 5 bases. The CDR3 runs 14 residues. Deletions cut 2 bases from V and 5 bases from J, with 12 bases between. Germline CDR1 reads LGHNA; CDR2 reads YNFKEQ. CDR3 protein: CASSQLGGGTEAFF. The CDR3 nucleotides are TGTGCCAGCAGCCAATTGGGCGGGGGAACTGAAGCTTTCTTT.

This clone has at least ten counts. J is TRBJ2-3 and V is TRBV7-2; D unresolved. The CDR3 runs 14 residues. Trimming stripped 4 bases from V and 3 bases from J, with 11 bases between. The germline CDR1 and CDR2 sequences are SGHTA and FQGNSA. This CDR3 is CASSSPKMTDTQYF. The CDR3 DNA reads TGTGCCAGCAGCTCCCCCAAGATGACAGATACGCAGTATTTT.

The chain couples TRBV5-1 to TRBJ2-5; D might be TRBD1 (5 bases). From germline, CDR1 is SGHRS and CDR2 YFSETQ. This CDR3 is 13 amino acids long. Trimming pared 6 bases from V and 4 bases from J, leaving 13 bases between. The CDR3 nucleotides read TGCGCCAGCACTCAGGGTTTGGCAGAGACCCAGTACTTC. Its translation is CASTQGLAETQYF.

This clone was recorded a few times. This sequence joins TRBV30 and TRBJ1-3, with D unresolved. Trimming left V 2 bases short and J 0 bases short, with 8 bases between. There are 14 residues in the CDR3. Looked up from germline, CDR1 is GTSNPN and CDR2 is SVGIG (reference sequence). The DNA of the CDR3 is TGTGCCTGGAGTCGAACGCTCTCTGGAAACACCATATATTTT. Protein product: CAWSRTLSGNTIYF.

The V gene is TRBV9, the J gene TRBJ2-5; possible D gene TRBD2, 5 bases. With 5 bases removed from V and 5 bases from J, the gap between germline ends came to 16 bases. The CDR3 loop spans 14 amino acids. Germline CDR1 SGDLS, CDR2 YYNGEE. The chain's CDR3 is CASRPEVGAETQYF. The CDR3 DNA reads TGTGCCAGCAGGCCCGAGGTGGGAGCGGAGACCCAGTACTTC.

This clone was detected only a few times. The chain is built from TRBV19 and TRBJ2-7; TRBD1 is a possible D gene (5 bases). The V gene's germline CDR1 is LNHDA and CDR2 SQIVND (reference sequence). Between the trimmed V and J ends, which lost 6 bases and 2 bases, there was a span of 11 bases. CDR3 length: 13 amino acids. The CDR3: CASRRQSPYEQYF. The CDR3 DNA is TGTGCCAGTAGACGACAGTCCCCCTACGAGCAGTACTTC.

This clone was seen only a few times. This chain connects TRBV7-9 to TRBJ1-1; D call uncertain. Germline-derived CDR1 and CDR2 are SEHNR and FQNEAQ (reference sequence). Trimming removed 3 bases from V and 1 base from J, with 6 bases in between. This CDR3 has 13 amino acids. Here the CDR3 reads CASSFGGNTEAFF. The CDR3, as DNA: TGTGCCAGCAGCTTCGGCGGGAACACTGAAGCTTTCTTT.

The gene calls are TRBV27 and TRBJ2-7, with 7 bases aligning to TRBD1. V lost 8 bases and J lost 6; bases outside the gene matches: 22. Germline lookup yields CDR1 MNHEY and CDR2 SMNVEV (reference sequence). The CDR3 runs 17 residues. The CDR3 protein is CASLPGQLGDLRPEQYF. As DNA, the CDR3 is TGTGCCAGCCTTCCGGGACAGCTTGGGGACCTTAGACCCGAGCAGTACTTC.

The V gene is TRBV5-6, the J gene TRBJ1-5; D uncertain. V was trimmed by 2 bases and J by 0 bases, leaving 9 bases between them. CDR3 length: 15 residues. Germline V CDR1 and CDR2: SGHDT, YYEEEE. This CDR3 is CASSFFSYSNQPQHF. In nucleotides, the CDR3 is TGTGCCAGCAGCTTCTTCAGTTATAGCAATCAGCCCCAGCATTTT.

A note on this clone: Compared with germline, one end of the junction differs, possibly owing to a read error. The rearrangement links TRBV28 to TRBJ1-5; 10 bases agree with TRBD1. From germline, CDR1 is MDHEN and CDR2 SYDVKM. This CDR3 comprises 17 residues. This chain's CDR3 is CASSLLTGGRSNQPQHF. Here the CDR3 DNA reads TGTGCCAGCAGCTTATTGACAGGGGGCCGTAGCAATCAGCCCCAGCATTTT.

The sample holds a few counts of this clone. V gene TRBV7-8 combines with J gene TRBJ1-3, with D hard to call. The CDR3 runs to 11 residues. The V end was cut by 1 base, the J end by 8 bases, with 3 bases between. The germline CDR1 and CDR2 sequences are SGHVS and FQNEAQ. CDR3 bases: TGTGCCAGCAGCTTAGGGTACACCATATATTTT. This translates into CASSLGYTIYF.

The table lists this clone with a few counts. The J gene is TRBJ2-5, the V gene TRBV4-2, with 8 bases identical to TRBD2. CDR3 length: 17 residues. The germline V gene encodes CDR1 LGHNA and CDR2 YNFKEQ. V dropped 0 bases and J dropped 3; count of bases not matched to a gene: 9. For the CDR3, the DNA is TGTGCCAGCAGCCAAGAGCCAGCGGGAGTTGGAAAAGAGACCCAGTACTTC. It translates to CASSQEPAGVGKETQYF.

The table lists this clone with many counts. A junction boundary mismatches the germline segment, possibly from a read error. The CDR3: CASSYDQGANSYGYTF. DNA for the CDR3: TGTGCCAGCAGTTACGATCAGGGGGCGAATTCCTATGGCTACACCTTC. The chain couples TRBV10-3 to TRBJ1-2, with 8 bases that match TRBD1. The CDR3 runs 16 residues. Germline V gene sequence: CDR1 ENHRY, CDR2 SYGVKD.

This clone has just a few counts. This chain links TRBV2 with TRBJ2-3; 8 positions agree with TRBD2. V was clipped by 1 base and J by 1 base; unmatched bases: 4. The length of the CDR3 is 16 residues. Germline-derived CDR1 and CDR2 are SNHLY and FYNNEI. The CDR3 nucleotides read TGTGCCAGCAGTGAAGACAGCGGGAGTGGCACAGATACGCAGTATTTT. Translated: CASSEDSGSGTDTQYF.

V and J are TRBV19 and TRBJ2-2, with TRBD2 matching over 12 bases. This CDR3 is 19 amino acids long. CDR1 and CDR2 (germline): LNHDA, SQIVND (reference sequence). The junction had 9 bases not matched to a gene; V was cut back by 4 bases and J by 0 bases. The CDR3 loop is CASSRRTSGTFANTGELFF. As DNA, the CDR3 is TGTGCCAGTAGTAGAAGGACTAGCGGGACCTTCGCGAACACCGGGGAGCTGTTTTTT.

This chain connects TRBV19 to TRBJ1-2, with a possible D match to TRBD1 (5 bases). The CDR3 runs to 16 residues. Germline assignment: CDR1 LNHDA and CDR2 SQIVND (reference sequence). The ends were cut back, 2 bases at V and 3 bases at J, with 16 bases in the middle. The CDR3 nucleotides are TGTGCCAGTAGTATAATTCTAGGCAGAGGGGACTATGGCTACACCTTC. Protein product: CASSIILGRGDYGYTF.

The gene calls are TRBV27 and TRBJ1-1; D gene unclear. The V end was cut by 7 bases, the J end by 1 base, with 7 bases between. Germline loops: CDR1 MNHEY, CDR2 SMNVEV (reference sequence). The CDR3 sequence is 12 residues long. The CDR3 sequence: CASTGTNTEAFF. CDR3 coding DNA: TGTGCCAGCACAGGAACGAACACTGAAGCTTTCTTT.

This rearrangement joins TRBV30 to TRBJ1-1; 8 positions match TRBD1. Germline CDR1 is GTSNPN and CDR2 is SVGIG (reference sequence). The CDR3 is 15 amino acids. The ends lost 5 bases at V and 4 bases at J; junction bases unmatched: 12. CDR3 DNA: TGTGCCTGGGCCTCCTGGACAGGGACCGGCACTGAAGCTTTCTTT. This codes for CAWASWTGTGTEAFF.

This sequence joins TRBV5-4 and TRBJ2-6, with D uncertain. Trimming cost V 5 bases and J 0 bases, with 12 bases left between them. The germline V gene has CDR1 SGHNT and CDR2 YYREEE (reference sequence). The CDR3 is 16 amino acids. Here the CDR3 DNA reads TGTGCCAGCAGTGCCCGACAAGCCTCTGGGGCCAACGTCCTGACTTTC. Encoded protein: CASSARQASGANVLTF.